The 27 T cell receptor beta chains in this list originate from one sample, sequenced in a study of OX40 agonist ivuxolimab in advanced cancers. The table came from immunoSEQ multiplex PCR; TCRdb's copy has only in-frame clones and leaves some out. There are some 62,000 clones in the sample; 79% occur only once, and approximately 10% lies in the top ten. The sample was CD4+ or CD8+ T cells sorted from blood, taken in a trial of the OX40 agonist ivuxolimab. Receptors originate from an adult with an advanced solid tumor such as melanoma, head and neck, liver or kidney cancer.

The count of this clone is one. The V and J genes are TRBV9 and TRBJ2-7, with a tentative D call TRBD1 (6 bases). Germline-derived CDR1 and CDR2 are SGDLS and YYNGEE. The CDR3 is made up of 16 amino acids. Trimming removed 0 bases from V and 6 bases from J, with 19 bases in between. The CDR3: CASSVGSQGLYGEQYF. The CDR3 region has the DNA TGTGCCAGCAGCGTAGGTTCCCAGGGGCTCTACGGCGAGCAGTACTTC.

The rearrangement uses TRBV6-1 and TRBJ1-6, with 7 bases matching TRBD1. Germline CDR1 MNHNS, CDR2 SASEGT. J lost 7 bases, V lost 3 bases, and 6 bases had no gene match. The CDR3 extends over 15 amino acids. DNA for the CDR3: TGTGCCAGCAGTGAGTGGGACAGTCAGAATTCACCCCTCCACTTT. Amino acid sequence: CASSEWDSQNSPLHF.

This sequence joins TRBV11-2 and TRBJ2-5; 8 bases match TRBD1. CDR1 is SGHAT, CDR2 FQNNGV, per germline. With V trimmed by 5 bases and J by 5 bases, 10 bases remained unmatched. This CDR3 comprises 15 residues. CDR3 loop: CASSGRTGLTETQYF. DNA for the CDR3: TGTGCCAGCAGCGGGAGGACAGGGCTGACGGAGACCCAGTACTTC.

The CDR3, as DNA: TGCGCCAGCAGCTCGGACAGGGGCTACGAGCAGTACTTC. Amino acid sequence: CASSSDRGYEQYF. This rearrangement joins TRBV5-1 to TRBJ2-7; 9 nucleotides agree with TRBD1. Losses at the gene ends were 3 bases for V and 3 bases for J; bases not matched to a gene: 1. CDR3 length: 13 residues. CDR1 and CDR2 from the germline V gene are SGHRS and YFSETQ.

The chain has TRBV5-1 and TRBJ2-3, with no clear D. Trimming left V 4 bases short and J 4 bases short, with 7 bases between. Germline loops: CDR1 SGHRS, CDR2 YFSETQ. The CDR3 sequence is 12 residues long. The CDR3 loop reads CASSVIADTQYF. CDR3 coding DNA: TGCGCCAGCAGCGTGATAGCAGATACGCAGTATTTT.

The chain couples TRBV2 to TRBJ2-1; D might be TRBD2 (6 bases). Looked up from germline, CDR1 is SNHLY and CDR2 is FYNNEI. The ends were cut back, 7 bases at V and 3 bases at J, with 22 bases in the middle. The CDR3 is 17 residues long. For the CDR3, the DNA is TGTGCCAGCACCCTGGAACGTAACCGGAGGGTCTACAATGAGCAGTTCTTC. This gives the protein CASTLERNRRVYNEQFF. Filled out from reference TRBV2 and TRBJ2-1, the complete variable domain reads EPEVTQTPSHQVTQMGQEVILRCVPISNHLYFYWYRQILGQKVEFLVSFYNNEISEKSEIFDDQFSVERPDGSNFTLKIRSTKLEDSAMYFCASTLERNRRVYNEQFFGPGTRLTVL.

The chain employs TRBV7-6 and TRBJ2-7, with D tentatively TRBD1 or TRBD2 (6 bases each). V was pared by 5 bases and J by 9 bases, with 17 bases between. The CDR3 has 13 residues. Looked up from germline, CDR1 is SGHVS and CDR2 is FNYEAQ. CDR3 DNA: TGTGCCAGCAGCCTTCGGGACACCGGGGGGCAGTACTTC. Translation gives CASSLRDTGGQYF.

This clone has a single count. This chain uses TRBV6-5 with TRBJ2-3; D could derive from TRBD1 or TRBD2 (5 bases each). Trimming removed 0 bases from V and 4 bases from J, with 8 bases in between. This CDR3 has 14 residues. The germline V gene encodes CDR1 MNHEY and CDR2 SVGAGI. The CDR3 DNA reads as TGTGCCAGCAGTTACTCCGTGGGGGCAGATACGCAGTATTTT. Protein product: CASSYSVGADTQYF.

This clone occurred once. The CDR3 spells CASSQADSRAGETQYF. Written as DNA, the CDR3 is TGTGCCAGCAGCCAAGCGGACTCTCGGGCCGGGGAGACCCAGTACTTC. This chain links TRBV4-2 with TRBJ2-5; D might be TRBD2 (5 bases). V gave up 1 base and J gave up 5 bases, with 17 bases separating them. Germline V gene lookup returns CDR1 LGHNA and CDR2 YNFKEQ. The CDR3 is made up of 16 amino acids.

CDR3 in amino acids: CASSDTGHLNTEAFF. The CDR3 DNA reads TGTGCCAGCAGTGATACGGGACACTTGAACACTGAAGCTTTCTTT. The chain combines TRBV25-1 with TRBJ1-1, with a tentative D call TRBD1 (6 bases). The CDR3 length is 15 residues. V lost 3 bases and J lost 0, with 11 bases in between. The germline V gene has CDR1 MGHDK and CDR2 SYGVNS.

The CDR3 DNA follows: TGTGCCAGCAGTTACGTGGGAGGGGCAGCTTTCTTT. Translated: CASSYVGGAAFF. The gene calls are TRBV6-6 and TRBJ1-1, with a weak D call TRBD1 (5 bases). This CDR3 is 12 amino acids long. V was shortened by 2 bases and J by 10 bases, with 11 bases between the two germline ends. The germline V gene encodes CDR1 MNHNY and CDR2 SVGAGI (reference sequence).

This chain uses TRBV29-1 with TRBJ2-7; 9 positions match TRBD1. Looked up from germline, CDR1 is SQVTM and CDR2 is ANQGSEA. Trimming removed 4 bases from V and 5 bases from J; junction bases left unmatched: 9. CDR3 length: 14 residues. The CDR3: CSVVRSTGGDEQYF. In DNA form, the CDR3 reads TGCAGCGTTGTTAGGTCGACAGGGGGGGACGAGCAGTACTTC.

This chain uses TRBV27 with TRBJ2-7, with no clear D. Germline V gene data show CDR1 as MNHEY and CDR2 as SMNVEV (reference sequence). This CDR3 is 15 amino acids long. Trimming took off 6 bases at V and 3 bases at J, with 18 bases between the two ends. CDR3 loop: CASSRLRSYYYEQYF. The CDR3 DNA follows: TGTGCCAGCAGCCGCCTACGCTCCTACTACTACGAGCAGTACTTC.

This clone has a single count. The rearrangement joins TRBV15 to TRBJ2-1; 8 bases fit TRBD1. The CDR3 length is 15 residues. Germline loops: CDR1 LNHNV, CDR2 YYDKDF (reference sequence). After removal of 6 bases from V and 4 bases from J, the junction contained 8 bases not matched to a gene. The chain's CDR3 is CATRTPGQEYNEQFF. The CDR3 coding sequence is TGTGCCACCAGGACGCCGGGACAGGAGTACAATGAGCAGTTCTTC.

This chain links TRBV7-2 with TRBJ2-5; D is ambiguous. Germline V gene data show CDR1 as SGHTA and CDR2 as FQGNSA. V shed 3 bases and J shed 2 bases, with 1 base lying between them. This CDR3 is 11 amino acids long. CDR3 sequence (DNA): TGTGCCAGCAGCTTTCAAGAGACCCAGTACTTC. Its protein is CASSFQETQYF.

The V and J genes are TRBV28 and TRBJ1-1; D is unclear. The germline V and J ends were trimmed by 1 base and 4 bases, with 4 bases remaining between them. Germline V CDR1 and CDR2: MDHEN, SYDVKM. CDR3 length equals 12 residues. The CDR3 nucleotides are TGTGCCAGCAGTTTATACAGCACTGAAGCTTTCTTT. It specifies CASSLYSTEAFF.

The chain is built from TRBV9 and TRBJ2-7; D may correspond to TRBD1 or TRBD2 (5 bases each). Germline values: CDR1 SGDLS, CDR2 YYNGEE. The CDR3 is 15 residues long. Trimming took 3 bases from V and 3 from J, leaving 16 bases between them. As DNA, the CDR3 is TGTGCCAGCAGCGAGGCCGGGACGAACGGCTACGAGCAGTACTTC. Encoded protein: CASSEAGTNGYEQYF.

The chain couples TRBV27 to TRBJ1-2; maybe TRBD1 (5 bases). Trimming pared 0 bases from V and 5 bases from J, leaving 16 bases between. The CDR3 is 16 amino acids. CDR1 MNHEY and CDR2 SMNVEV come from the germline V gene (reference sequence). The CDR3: CASSLSWDGSSYGYTF. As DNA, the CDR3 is TGTGCCAGCAGTTTATCCTGGGACGGTAGCAGTTATGGCTACACCTTC.

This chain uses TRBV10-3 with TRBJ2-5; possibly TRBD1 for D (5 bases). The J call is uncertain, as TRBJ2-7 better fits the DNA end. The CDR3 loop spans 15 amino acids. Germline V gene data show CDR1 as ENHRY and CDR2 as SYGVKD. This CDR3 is CAISVTSRAPYEQYF. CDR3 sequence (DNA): TGTGCCATCAGTGTTACCTCCAGGGCCCCCTACGAGCAGTACTTC.

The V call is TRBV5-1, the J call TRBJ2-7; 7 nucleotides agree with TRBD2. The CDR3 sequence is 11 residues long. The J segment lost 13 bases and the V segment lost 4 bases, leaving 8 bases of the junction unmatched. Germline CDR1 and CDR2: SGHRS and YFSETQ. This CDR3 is CASSGGVERYF. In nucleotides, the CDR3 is TGCGCCAGCAGCGGGGGGGTGGAGCGATACTTC.

The CDR3 nucleotides are TGTGCCAGCAGTTTATACAAAAATAGCAATCAGCCCCAGCATTTT. This encodes CASSLYKNSNQPQHF. The rearrangement joins TRBV27 to TRBJ1-5, with D unclear. Germline V gene sequence: CDR1 MNHEY, CDR2 SMNVEV (reference sequence). The CDR3 length is 15 residues. V gave up 1 base and J gave up 0 bases, with 7 bases separating them.

CDR3 bases: TGTGCCAGCTCACCACCGGGACTAGCGGGGGGAGATACGCAGTATTTT. This codes for CASSPPGLAGGDTQYF. V gene TRBV18 combines with J gene TRBJ2-3, with 15 bases identical to TRBD2. The J segment lost 5 bases and the V segment lost 0 bases, leaving 0 bases of the junction unmatched. Germline V gene sequence: CDR1 KGHSH, CDR2 LQKENI. The CDR3 runs 16 residues.

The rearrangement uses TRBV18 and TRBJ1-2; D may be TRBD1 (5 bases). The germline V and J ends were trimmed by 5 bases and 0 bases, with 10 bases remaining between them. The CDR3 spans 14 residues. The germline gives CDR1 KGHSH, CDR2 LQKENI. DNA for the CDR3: TGTGCCAGCTCATCGGACAAATCTAACTATGGCTACACCTTC. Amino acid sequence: CASSSDKSNYGYTF.

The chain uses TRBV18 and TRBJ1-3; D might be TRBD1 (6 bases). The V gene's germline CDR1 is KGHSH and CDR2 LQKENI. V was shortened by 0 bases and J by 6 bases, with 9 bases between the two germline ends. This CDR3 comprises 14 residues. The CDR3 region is CASSPPGGLNTIYF. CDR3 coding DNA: TGTGCCAGCTCACCACCAGGGGGATTAAACACCATATATTTT. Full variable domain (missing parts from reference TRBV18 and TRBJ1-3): NAGVMQNPRHLVRRRGQEARLRCSPMKGHSHVYWYRQLPEEGLKFMVYLQKENIIDESGMPKERFSAEFPKEGPSILRIQQVVRGDSAAYFCASSPPGGLNTIYFGEGSWLTVV.

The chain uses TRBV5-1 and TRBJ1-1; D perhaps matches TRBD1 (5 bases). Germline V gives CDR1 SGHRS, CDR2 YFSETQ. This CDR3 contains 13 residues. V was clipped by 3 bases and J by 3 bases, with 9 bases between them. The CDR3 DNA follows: TGCGCCAGCAGCTATTGGGGGGACACTGAAGCTTTCTTT. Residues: CASSYWGDTEAFF. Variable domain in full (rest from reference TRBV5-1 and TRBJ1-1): KAGVTQTPRYLIKTRGQQVTLSCSPISGHRSVSWYQQTPGQGLQFLFEYFSETQRNKGNFPGRFSGRQFSNSRSEMNVSTLELGDSALYLCASSYWGDTEAFFGQGTRLTVV.

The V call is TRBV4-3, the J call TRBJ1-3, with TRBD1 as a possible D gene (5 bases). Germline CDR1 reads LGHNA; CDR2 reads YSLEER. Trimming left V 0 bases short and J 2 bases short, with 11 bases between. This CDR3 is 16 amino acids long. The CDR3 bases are TGCGCCAGCAGCCAAGATACAGGCGGGACTGGAAACACCATATATTTT. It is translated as CASSQDTGGTGNTIYF.

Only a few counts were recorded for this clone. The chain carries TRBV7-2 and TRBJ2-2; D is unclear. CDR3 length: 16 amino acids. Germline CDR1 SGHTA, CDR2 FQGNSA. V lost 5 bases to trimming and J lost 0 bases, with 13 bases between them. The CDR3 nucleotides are TGTGCCAGCAGCGCCCTACTATCTGCGAACACCGGGGAGCTGTTTTTT. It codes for CASSALLSANTGELFF.